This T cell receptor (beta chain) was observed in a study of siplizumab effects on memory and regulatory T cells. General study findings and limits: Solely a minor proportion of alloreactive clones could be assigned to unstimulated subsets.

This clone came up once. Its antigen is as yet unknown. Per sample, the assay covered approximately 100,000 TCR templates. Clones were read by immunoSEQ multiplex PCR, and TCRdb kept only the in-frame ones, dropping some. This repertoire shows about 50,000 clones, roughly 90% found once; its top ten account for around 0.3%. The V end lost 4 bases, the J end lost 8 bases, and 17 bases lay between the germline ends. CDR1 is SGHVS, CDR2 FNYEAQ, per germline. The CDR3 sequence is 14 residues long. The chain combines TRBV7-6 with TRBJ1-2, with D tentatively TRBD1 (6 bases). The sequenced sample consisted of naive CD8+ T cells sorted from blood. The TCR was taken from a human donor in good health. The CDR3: CASSSLAGARGYTF. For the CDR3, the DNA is TGTGCCAGCAGCTCTCTGGCAGGGGCGCGCGGCTACACCTTC.